The 26 T cell receptor beta chains presented below share a single source sample, sequenced in a study of shared clonotypes between healthy human individuals. Measured with immunoSEQ multiplex PCR; TCRdb has only the in-frame clones, and not every one. This sample has about 2 million clones, with 85% to 95% found just once. Terminally differentiated effector memory CD45RA+ cells were excluded from the naive CD8 cells, which were CD45RO-negative and positively selected for CCR7. The sample was naive CD8+ T cells sorted from blood. Receptor source: a man between 18 and 35 years old in good health.

This chain links TRBV19 with TRBJ2-1; D may be TRBD2 (6 bases). CDR1 LNHDA and CDR2 SQIVND come from the germline V gene (reference sequence). Between the trimmed V and J ends, which lost 5 bases and 5 bases, there was a span of 13 bases. The CDR3 length is 14 residues. The CDR3: CASSWRGTDNEQFF. The CDR3 DNA reads TGTGCCAGTAGTTGGAGGGGAACCGACAATGAGCAGTTCTTC.

The CDR3 bases are TGCGCCAGCAGTGAGTGGGAGGGCCCGGCCCGGGAAGAGCAGTACTTC. It is translated as CASSEWEGPAREEQYF. The chain joins TRBV10-1 to TRBJ2-7; 7 bases are a match to TRBD2. CDR3 length equals 16 residues. V lost 1 base, J lost 7 bases, and 13 bases stayed unmatched. In germline, CDR1 is WNHNN, CDR2 SYGVQD (reference sequence).

The chain links TRBV9 to TRBJ1-3; perhaps TRBD1 as D (6 bases). The CDR3 has 15 amino acids. V was pared by 0 bases and J by 4 bases, with 11 bases between. CDR1 is SGDLS and CDR2 is YYNGEE in the germline V gene. CDR3 nucleotides: TGTGCCAGCAGCGTAGGGGGGGCGCCCGGAAACACCATATATTTT. Translating it yields CASSVGGAPGNTIYF.

This chain links TRBV4-1 with TRBJ2-7, with D perhaps TRBD2 (5 bases). Trimming pared 3 bases from V and 3 bases from J, leaving 15 bases between. From germline, CDR1 is MGHRA and CDR2 YSYEKL. The CDR3 runs to 15 residues. Written as DNA, the CDR3 is TGCGCCAGCAGCCAGAGCGGAACCTCGGGCTACGAGCAGTACTTC. Its translation: CASSQSGTSGYEQYF.

This chain's CDR3 is CASSLAAQAYEQYF. The DNA of the CDR3 is TGTGCCAGCAGCTTAGCGGCGCAGGCCTACGAGCAGTACTTC. The chain couples TRBV7-8 to TRBJ2-7, with unresolved D. The CDR3 contains 14 residues. V lost 0 bases and J 2 bases, leaving 8 bases between the germline ends. Germline lookup yields CDR1 SGHVS and CDR2 FQNEAQ.

This clone was seen a single time. This rearrangement joins TRBV15 to TRBJ2-5; D not certain. The germline V and J ends were trimmed by 1 base and 3 bases, with 9 bases remaining between them. This CDR3 has 14 residues. Germline CDR1 is LNHNV and CDR2 is YYDKDF (reference sequence). The CDR3 sequence: CATSRAGSKETQYF. The CDR3, as DNA: TGTGCCACCAGCAGAGCAGGTAGCAAAGAGACCCAGTACTTC.

This chain uses TRBV28 with TRBJ2-7; TRBD2 matches 10 bases. The trim removed 7 bases at V and 0 bases at J, leaving 6 bases unmatched. The CDR3 spans 15 residues. Per the germline V gene, CDR1 is MDHEN and CDR2 is SYDVKM. CDR3: CASTWTSGFSYEQYF. As DNA, the CDR3 is TGTGCCAGCACTTGGACTAGCGGTTTCTCCTACGAGCAGTACTTC.

Remarks on this clone: Other DNA sequences in the same sample also yield this CDR3. J is TRBJ1-1 and V is TRBV13; possible D gene TRBD1, 5 bases. Germline V lookup: CDR1 PRHDT, CDR2 FYEKMQ (reference sequence). CDR3 length equals 13 residues. Trimming removed 4 bases from V and 4 bases from J, with 10 bases in between. The DNA for the CDR3 is TGTGCCAGCAGCTCCGGGGGGGGCACTGAAGCTTTCTTT. Its protein is CASSSGGGTEAFF.

This clone was found once. J is TRBJ1-4 and V is TRBV6-6, with TRBD1 matching over 8 bases. The length of the CDR3 is 12 residues. The V gene's germline CDR1 is MNHNY and CDR2 SVGAGI (reference sequence). This CDR3 reads CVSQGAGEKLFF. The CDR3 region has the DNA TGTGTCTCCCAGGGGGCAGGAGAAAAACTGTTTTTT.

This chain joins TRBV4-3 and TRBJ2-2; D ambiguous. In germline, CDR1 is LGHNA, CDR2 YSLEER. Between the trimmed V and J ends, which lost 0 bases and 7 bases, there was a span of 18 bases. This CDR3 has 17 residues. Here the CDR3 DNA reads TGCGCCAGCAGCCAAGATCCGCCCCGGGTTTTTGACGGGGAGCTGTTTTTT. Translation gives CASSQDPPRVFDGELFF.

This chain uses TRBV4-1 with TRBJ1-4; possible D gene TRBD1, 6 bases. V lost 1 base, J lost 1 base, and 10 bases lay in between. The CDR3 has 16 residues. Germline V gene data show CDR1 as MGHRA and CDR2 as YSYEKL. CDR3 amino acids: CASSQGWGQTNEKLFF. The CDR3 nucleotides read TGCGCCAGCAGCCAAGGGTGGGGACAAACTAATGAAAAACTGTTTTTT.

As DNA, the CDR3 is TGTGCCAGCAGTTTACTAAGAGTCTGGGACTATGGCTACACCTTC. Amino acids: CASSLLRVWDYGYTF. The chain employs TRBV28 and TRBJ1-2; the D is unclear. The germline gives CDR1 MDHEN, CDR2 SYDVKM. This CDR3 has 15 amino acids. Between the trimmed V and J ends, which lost 2 bases and 3 bases, there was a span of 13 bases.

About this clone itself: The same CDR3 also results from other DNA sequences found in this sample. The chain links TRBV10-1 to TRBJ2-7; the D is unclear. There are 12 residues in the CDR3. Germline CDR1 and CDR2: WNHNN and SYGVQD (reference sequence). Trimming cost V 2 bases and J 3 bases, with 5 bases left between them. CDR3 DNA: TGCGCCAGCAGTGAGACCGGCTACGAGCAGTACTTC. Translating it yields CASSETGYEQYF.

V is TRBV11-2 and J is TRBJ2-7; no firm D call. Deletions cut 3 bases from V and 3 bases from J, with 9 bases between. Per the germline V gene, CDR1 is SGHAT and CDR2 is FQNNGV. CDR3 size: 13 residues. The CDR3 region has the DNA TGTGCCAGCAGCTTGCTGGTCAGCTACGAGCAGTACTTC. Its protein is CASSLLVSYEQYF.

The chain has TRBV27 and TRBJ1-1, with TRBD1 identical over 8 bases. The CDR3 runs to 20 residues. Germline values: CDR1 MNHEY, CDR2 SMNVEV (reference sequence). Trimming removed 2 bases from V and 0 bases from J; junction bases left unmatched: 17. The chain's CDR3 is CASSLQILSGDRSLNTEAFF. As DNA, the CDR3 is TGTGCCAGCAGTTTACAGATTCTCTCGGGGGACAGGAGTTTGAACACTGAAGCTTTCTTT.

V usage is TRBV7-9 and J usage is TRBJ1-1, with 7 bases aligning to TRBD1. This CDR3 is built from 15 residues. After removal of 1 base from V and 10 bases from J, the junction contained 12 bases not matched to a gene. Germline CDR1 SEHNR, CDR2 FQNEAQ (reference sequence). CDR3 loop: CASSLGGQISGGAFF. The CDR3 DNA is TGTGCCAGCAGCTTAGGGGGACAGATCTCAGGCGGAGCTTTCTTT.

The chain combines TRBV29-1 with TRBJ1-2, with unresolved D. There are 12 residues in the CDR3. Germline V CDR1 and CDR2: SQVTM, ANQGSEA. V was shortened by 2 bases and J by 2 bases, with 6 bases between the two germline ends. CDR3 loop: CSVETVNYGYTF. The CDR3 nucleotides are TGCAGCGTTGAAACAGTCAACTATGGCTACACCTTC.

In the case of this clone: The identical CDR3 is also encoded by other nucleotide sequences in the sample. The chain has TRBV5-1 and TRBJ1-1; a possible D gene is TRBD1 (5 bases). There are 14 residues in the CDR3. Trimming cost V 2 bases and J 0 bases, with 8 bases left between them. Germline V lookup: CDR1 SGHRS, CDR2 YFSETQ. The CDR3 DNA is TGCGCCAGCAGCTTCAGGGACCTGAACACTGAAGCTTTCTTT. This gives the protein CASSFRDLNTEAFF.

The chain combines TRBV7-2 with TRBJ2-7; the match to TRBD2 covers 9 bases. CDR1 and CDR2 from the germline V gene are SGHTA and FQGNSA. After removal of 4 bases from V and 2 bases from J, the junction contained 3 bases not matched to a gene. The CDR3 totals 14 residues. CDR3 bases: TGTGCCAGCAGCTCAGCGGGAGGACCCTACGAGCAGTACTTC. It translates to CASSSAGGPYEQYF.

The rearrangement joins TRBV6-5 to TRBJ2-1; tentatively, D is TRBD2 (6 bases). There are 14 residues in the CDR3. Per the germline V gene, CDR1 is MNHEY and CDR2 is SVGAGI. Trimming cost V 2 bases and J 3 bases, with 8 bases left between them. The CDR3 loop reads CASSYGRGYNEQFF. CDR3 bases: TGTGCCAGCAGTTACGGGCGGGGCTACAATGAGCAGTTCTTC.

The gene calls are TRBV5-8 and TRBJ2-7, with D tentatively TRBD1 (5 bases). CDR3 length: 14 residues. V lost 2 bases to trimming and J lost 2 bases, with 11 bases between them. Germline values: CDR1 SGHTS, CDR2 YDEGEE. The CDR3 nucleotides read TGTGCCAGCAGCTTTTCCACAGGTGCCTACGAGCAGTACTTC. Protein sequence: CASSFSTGAYEQYF.

The chain joins TRBV5-6 to TRBJ2-7; D is undetermined. Trimming left V 3 bases short and J 5 bases short, with 21 bases between. Per the germline V gene, CDR1 is SGHDT and CDR2 is YYEEEE. The CDR3 totals 16 residues. CDR3 nucleotides: TGTGCCAGCAGCTGGATGGAAAGGGTTCAAAGGGACGAGCAGTACTTC. Its translation is CASSWMERVQRDEQYF.

The J gene is TRBJ1-1, the V gene TRBV6-5, with a possible D match to TRBD1 (6 bases). Germline CDR1 MNHEY, CDR2 SVGAGI. V gave up 7 bases and J gave up 3 bases, with 12 bases separating them. There are 13 residues in the CDR3. This CDR3 is CASTQGSDTEAFF. The DNA of the CDR3 is TGTGCCAGCACCCAGGGGAGCGACACTGAAGCTTTCTTT.

The chain links TRBV27 to TRBJ1-2, with TRBD1 identical over 7 bases. Germline V gives CDR1 MNHEY, CDR2 SMNVEV (reference sequence). The V and J ends lost 5 bases and 2 bases, in that order; junction bases with no gene match: 17. The CDR3 is made up of 18 amino acids. CDR3 region: CASSKRPQPGQTNYGYTF. The DNA for the CDR3 is TGTGCCAGCAGTAAACGACCCCAACCGGGACAGACCAACTATGGCTACACCTTC.

This clone was seen only once. The chain couples TRBV28 to TRBJ2-7; D may be TRBD2 (6 bases). Germline V CDR1 and CDR2: MDHEN, SYDVKM. The CDR3 has 15 amino acids. V was shortened by 5 bases and J by 3 bases, with 17 bases between the two germline ends. The CDR3 region has the DNA TGTGCCAGCAGTCCCTTGGAGGGCGGCGGCTACGAGCAGTACTTC. Translating gives CASSPLEGGGYEQYF.

The V call is TRBV10-2, the J call TRBJ1-5, with TRBD1 matching 8 bases. Unmatched junction bases numbered 11, after V lost 8 bases and J lost 2 bases. Germline lookup yields CDR1 WSHSY and CDR2 SAAADI. The CDR3 contains 16 residues. DNA for the CDR3: TGCGCCAGCGGAGAAACCTTGGGACAGGGCAATCAGCCCCAGCATTTT. Translating it yields CASGETLGQGNQPQHF.